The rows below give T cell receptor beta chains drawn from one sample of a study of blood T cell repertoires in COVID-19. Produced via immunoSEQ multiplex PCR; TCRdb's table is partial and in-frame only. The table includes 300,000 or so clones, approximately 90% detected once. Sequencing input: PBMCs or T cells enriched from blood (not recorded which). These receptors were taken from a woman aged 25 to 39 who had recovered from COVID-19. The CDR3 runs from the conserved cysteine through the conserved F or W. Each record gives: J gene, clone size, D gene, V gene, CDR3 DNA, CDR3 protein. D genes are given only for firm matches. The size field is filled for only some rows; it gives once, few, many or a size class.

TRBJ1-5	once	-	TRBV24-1	TGTGCCACGAGAAGCAATCAGCCCCAGCATTTT	CATRSNQPQHF
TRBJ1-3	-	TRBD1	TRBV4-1	TGCGCCAGCAGCCAAGTTGACAGGGCCCGAGGAAACACCATATATTTT	CASSQVDRARGNTIYF
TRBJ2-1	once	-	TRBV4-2	TGTGCCAGCAGCCGGCCCGGGAGTGACGTTTACGAGCAGTTCTTC	CASSRPGSDVYEQFF
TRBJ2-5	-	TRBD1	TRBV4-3	TGCGCCAGCAGCCGAACGGGACAGGCTCAAGAGACCCAGTACTTC	CASSRTGQAQETQYF
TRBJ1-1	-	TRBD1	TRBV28	TGTGCCAGCAGTTTCCGGACAGGGAACATGAACACTGAAGCTTTCTTT	CASSFRTGNMNTEAFF
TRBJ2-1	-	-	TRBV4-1	TGCGCCAGCCATCCCGGGTCCCCTAACAATGAGCAGTTCTTC	CASHPGSPNNEQFF
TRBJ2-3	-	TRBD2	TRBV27	TGTGCCAGCAGTATGCGGACTAGCGGGAGGGAAGGTGATACGCAGTATTTT	CASSMRTSGREGDTQYF
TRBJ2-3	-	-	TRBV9	TGTGCCAGCAGCCCGTCCCCCGGGGCGGGACGCACAGATACGCAGTATTTT	CASSPSPGAGRTDTQYF
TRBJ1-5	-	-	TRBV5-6	TGTGCCAGCAGCTTGGCGGGGACACACAATAGCAATCAGCCCCAGCATTTT	CASSLAGTHNSNQPQHF
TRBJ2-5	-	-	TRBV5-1	TGCGCCAGCAGCAGCCTGAGGGAGACCCAGTACTTC	CASSSLRETQYF
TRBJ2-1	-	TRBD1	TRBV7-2	TGTGCCAGCCTTACTAGGACAGGGGCCTACAATGAGCAGTTCTTC	CASLTRTGAYNEQFF
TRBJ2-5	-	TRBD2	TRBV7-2	TGTGCCAGCAGCTTAGGGGGACTAACCCAAGAGACCCAGTACTTC	CASSLGGLTQETQYF
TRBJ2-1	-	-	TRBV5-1	TGCGCCAGCAGCTCGGGACTTCGGCAGTTCTTC	CASSSGLRQFF
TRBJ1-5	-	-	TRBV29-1	TGCAGCGTTGGGGAGGGTCAGCCCCAGCATTTT	CSVGEGQPQHF
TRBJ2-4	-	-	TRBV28	TGTGCCAGCAGCCCTACTCGCCCGGGGACTAAAAACATTCAGTACTTC	CASSPTRPGTKNIQYF
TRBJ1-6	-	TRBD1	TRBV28	TGTGCCAGCAGATGGACAGGGATGGCGAATTCACCCCTCCACTTT	CASRWTGMANSPLHF
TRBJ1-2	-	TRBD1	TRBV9	TGTGCCAGCAGCGAAAACAGGGGCGGCTACACCTTC	CASSENRGGYTF
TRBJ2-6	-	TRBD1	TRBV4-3	TGCGCCAGCAGTCCAGTGACAGGGAGAAGCTCTGGGGCCAACGTCCTGACTTTC	CASSPVTGRSSGANVLTF
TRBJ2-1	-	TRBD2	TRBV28	TGTGCCAGCCCCCCGGGGGGGGAGGGCTCCTACAATGAGCAGTTCTTC	CASPPGGEGSYNEQFF
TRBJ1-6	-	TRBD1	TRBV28	TGTGCCAGCGGGCTCGGGGGACAGGCTAATTCACCCCTCCACTTT	CASGLGGQANSPLHF
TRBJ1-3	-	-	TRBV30	TGTGCCTGGGACGCAAGGCGGGGAGGCTCTGGAAACACCATATATTTT	CAWDARRGGSGNTIYF
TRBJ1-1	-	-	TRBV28	TGTGCCAGCAGTTTTGGGGGCCTGAACACTGAAGCTTTCTTT	CASSFGGLNTEAFF
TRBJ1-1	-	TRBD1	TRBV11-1	TGTGCCAGCAGCTTAAGACAGGGATACACTGAAGCTTTCTTT	CASSLRQGYTEAFF
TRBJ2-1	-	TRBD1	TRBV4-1	TGCGCCAGCAGCCATAATCAGGGGGCCGGTGAGCAGTTCTTC	CASSHNQGAGEQFF
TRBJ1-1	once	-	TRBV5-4	TGTGCCAGCAGCTTGGATGGGGCAGCTGAAGCTTTCTTT	CASSLDGAAEAFF
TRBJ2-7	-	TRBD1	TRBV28	TGTGCCAGCAGTCCCGTCGGACAGGCCTACGAGCAGTACTTC	CASSPVGQAYEQYF
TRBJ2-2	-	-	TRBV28	TGTGCCAGCAGTCTCCCGGGGGTCAGGACCGGGGAGCTGTTTTTT	CASSLPGVRTGELFF
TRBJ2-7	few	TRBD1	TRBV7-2	TGTGCCAGCAGCTCGAGACAGGGAGTTGAGCAGTACTTC	CASSSRQGVEQYF
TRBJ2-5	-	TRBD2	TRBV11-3	TGTGCCAGCAGCGCGGGGACTAGCGGGATCCAAGAGACCCAGTACTTC	CASSAGTSGIQETQYF
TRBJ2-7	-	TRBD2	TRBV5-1	TGCGCCAGCAGCTTCGCCCCGGGACTAGCGGGAGAGGGCGAGCAGTACTTC	CASSFAPGLAGEGEQYF
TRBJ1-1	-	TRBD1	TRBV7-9	TGTGCCAGCAGCTCACAGGGGACCACTGAAGCTTTCTTT	CASSSQGTTEAFF
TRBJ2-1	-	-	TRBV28	TGTGCCAGCAGTGGGGCGTCCTACAATGAGCAGTTCTTC	CASSGASYNEQFF
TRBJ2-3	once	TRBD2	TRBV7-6	TGTGCCAGCAGCTTAGGCAGCGGGAGTAGGACAGATACGCAGTATTTT	CASSLGSGSRTDTQYF
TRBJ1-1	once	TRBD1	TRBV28	TGTGCCAGCAGCCCCGGAGGGACAGGGAACACTGAAGCTTTCTTT	CASSPGGTGNTEAFF
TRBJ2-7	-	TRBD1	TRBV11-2	TGTGCCAGCACCTCGGACAGGGTCCTTTTACCCCCCCACTTC	CASTSDRVLLPPHF
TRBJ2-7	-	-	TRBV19	TGTGCCAGTAGTATTAAGCCCCCGCCGAGATCATTCTACGAGCAGTACTTC	CASSIKPPPRSFYEQYF
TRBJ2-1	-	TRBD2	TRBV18	TGTGCCAGCTCACCACCAGTGGGAGGGCCCTCGTCCTACAATGAGCAGTTCTTC	CASSPPVGGPSSYNEQFF
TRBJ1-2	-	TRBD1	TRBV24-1	TGTGCCACCAGTGATCTGACAGGGGGTGGCTACACCTTC	CATSDLTGGGYTF
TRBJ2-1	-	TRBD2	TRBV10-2	TGCGCCAGCAGTGGAGTAGCGGGAGTTCAGGAGCAGTTCTTC	CASSGVAGVQEQFF
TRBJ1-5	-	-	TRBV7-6	TGTGCCAGCAGCTTAGGGGCCGGTGGGAGCAATCAGCCCCAGCATTTT	CASSLGAGGSNQPQHF
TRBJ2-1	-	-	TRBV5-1	TGCGCCAGCAGCCCCCTTCTGGACGGGAGTTTCTACAATGAGCAGTTCTTC	CASSPLLDGSFYNEQFF
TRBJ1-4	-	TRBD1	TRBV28	TGTGCCATTTCCCCGGGACAGGGGATCGAAAAACTGTTTTTT	CAISPGQGIEKLFF
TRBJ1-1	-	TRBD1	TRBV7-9	TGTGCCAGCAGCCTCTTGGCAGGGGGCATCTCTGAAGCTTTCTTT	CASSLLAGGISEAFF
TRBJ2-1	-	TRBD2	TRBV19	TGTGCCAGTAGTAGCGGGAGGGCCTACAATGAGCAGTTCTTC	CASSSGRAYNEQFF
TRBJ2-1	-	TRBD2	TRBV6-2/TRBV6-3	TGTGCCAGCAGTTACCCTCCTAGCGGGCAGTTCTTC	CASSYPPSGQFF
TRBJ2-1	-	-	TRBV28	TGTGCCAGCGCCCACCGCGGCGGCCCTTACAATGAGCAGTTCTTC	CASAHRGGPYNEQFF
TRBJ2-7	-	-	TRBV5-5	TGTGCCAGCAGCTTGGTTGTAGCGGCCTACGAGCAGTACTTC	CASSLVVAAYEQYF
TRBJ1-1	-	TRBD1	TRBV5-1	TGCGCCAGCAGACTAGGGACAGGGGGCACTGAAGCTTTCTTT	CASRLGTGGTEAFF
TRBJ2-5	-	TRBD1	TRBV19	TGTGCCAGTAGCCTCGGACAGGGATTCTCTCAAGAGACCCAGTACTTC	CASSLGQGFSQETQYF
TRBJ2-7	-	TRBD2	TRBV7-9	TGTGCCAGCAGCCAAGGCTTAACGGGAGGGTCCTACGAGCAGTACTTC	CASSQGLTGGSYEQYF
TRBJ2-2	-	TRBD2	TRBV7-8	TGTGCCAGCAGCCAGGTGTCTAGCGGGCTCGGGGAGCTGTTTTTT	CASSQVSSGLGELFF
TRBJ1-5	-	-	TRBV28	TGTGCCAGCAGTACGGGAAATCAGCCCCAGCATTTT	CASSTGNQPQHF
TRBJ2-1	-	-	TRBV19	TGTGCCAGTAGTCCCTCGTTCCGAGACAATGAGCAGTTCTTC	CASSPSFRDNEQFF
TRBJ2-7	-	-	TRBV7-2	TGTGCCAGCAGCCCCCAGTCAGGGAAGGGCTACGAGCAGTACTTC	CASSPQSGKGYEQYF